Described below is a single TCR beta chain sequence and its context. This specimen belongs to a study of T-cell reconstitution after alpha-beta-depleted transplantation in children. CDR1 is SGHRS and CDR2 is YFSETQ in the germline V gene. The CDR3 runs to 14 residues. V was pared by 0 bases and J by 4 bases, with 10 bases between. The TCRbeta library was prepared with unique molecular identifiers. A single record per CDR3 protein comes from TCRdb applying MiXCR to the PCR reads. The table shows over 80,000 distinct CDR3 sequences, with 23% occurring only once. The chain joins TRBV5-1 to TRBJ2-5; possible D gene TRBD2, 5 bases. This sample comprised PBMCs, obtained before TCRalphabeta/CD19-depleted stem cell transplant. The TCR comes from a boy younger than 10 with acute lymphoblastic leukemia, due to receive a stem cell transplant. CDR3 nucleotides: TGCGCCAGCAGCTTGGGAATAGCGAGAGAGACCCAGTACTTC. This gives the protein CASSLGIARETQYF.